The 15 T cell receptor beta chains below come from one sample, sequenced in a study of CXCR3-negative and CXCR3-positive naive CD8 T cells. UMI labels and 5' RACE were used to prepare the TRB cDNA libraries. TCRdb re-called the 5' RACE reads and catalogs CDR3 proteins one per entry, DNA excluded. Found here are 38,000 or so distinct CDR3 sequences; the top ten clones hold about 1.9%. Sequencing was carried out using naive CXCR3- CD8+ T cells from blood. Specified subset: CD45RO-CCR7+CD27+CD95- naive CD8+ T cells lacking CXCR3 (TNR3-). All receptors derive from a human donor in good health. Some clones in this sample may be carry-over from other donors' samples.

V gene TRBV7-9 combines with J gene TRBJ1-1; TCRdb designates TRBD1, a call that cannot be tested without DNA. The V gene's germline CDR1 is SEHNR and CDR2 FQNEAQ (reference sequence). The CDR3 has 14 residues. CDR3 sequence reads: CASGEGDRFTEAFF.

The chain joins TRBV12-3 or TRBV12-4 to TRBJ1-2; TCRdb outputs TRBD1, but without DNA this stays unchecked. This CDR3 has 15 residues. The CDR3 loop is CASSHPGQGNYGYTF.

The chain combines TRBV20-1 with TRBJ1-5. The CDR3 sequence is 14 residues long. CDR1 DFQATT and CDR2 SNEGSKA come from the germline V gene (reference sequence). The CDR3: CSAETGDLNQPQHF.

This chain links TRBV12-3 or TRBV12-4 with TRBJ2-7; without DNA, the TCRdb call of TRBD1 cannot be checked. This CDR3 is 12 amino acids long. The CDR3 spells CASSPGGNEQYF.

The V gene is TRBV7-2, the J gene TRBJ2-6. There are 13 residues in the CDR3. From germline, CDR1 is SGHTA and CDR2 FQGNSA. The CDR3 sequence: CASRTSGANVLTF.

The chain couples TRBV25-1 to TRBJ2-1; the D call from TCRdb, TRBD1, cannot be confirmed without DNA. CDR3 size: 16 residues. Germline V gene lookup returns CDR1 MGHDK and CDR2 SYGVNS. CDR3 sequence: CASSELGGGDYNEQFF.

V is TRBV7-8 and J is TRBJ2-1; TCRdb's D gene call, TRBD2, goes unchecked for lack of DNA. The germline V gene has CDR1 SGHVS and CDR2 FQNEAQ. This CDR3 contains 18 residues. The CDR3 spells CASSLGLAGALSYNEQFF.

The CDR3 sequence is CSVEGDGYNEQFF. This sequence joins TRBV29-1 and TRBJ2-1; with no DNA, the TCRdb D assignment of TRBD1 cannot be verified. This CDR3 comprises 13 residues. The germline V gene has CDR1 SQVTM and CDR2 ANQGSEA.

V is TRBV6-5 and J is TRBJ1-3; lacking DNA, the TRBD1 call made by TCRdb goes unchecked. Germline V gene data show CDR1 as MNHEY and CDR2 as SVGAGI. The CDR3 has 16 residues. The CDR3 region is CASSLSGTGGGNTIYF.

The rearrangement joins TRBV7-6 to TRBJ1-2. The CDR3 runs 15 residues. Germline V gene data show CDR1 as SGHVS and CDR2 as FNYEAQ. The CDR3 reads CASSLGTRLNYGYTF.

The chain employs TRBV13 and TRBJ2-7; the D gene TCRdb calls, TRBD1, cannot be checked with no DNA. Germline V gene data show CDR1 as PRHDT and CDR2 as FYEKMQ (reference sequence). There are 15 residues in the CDR3. The chain's CDR3 is CASSPPGQGSYEQYF.

The V gene is TRBV10-1, the J gene TRBJ1-2. The V gene's germline CDR1 is WNHNN and CDR2 SYGVQD (reference sequence). The CDR3 is 14 amino acids. CDR3: CASSATRQADGYTF.

CDR3 sequence reads: CASSMDRGVGAEAFF. V and J are TRBV19 and TRBJ1-1; TCRdb picks TRBD1, but there is no DNA to check that call. Looked up from germline, CDR1 is LNHDA and CDR2 is SQIVND (reference sequence). The CDR3 is 15 residues long.

This chain connects TRBV29-1 to TRBJ1-2; TCRdb calls TRBD1, which cannot be checked without DNA. Germline values: CDR1 SQVTM, CDR2 ANQGSEA. CDR3 size: 15 residues. CDR3 region: CSVRITAGGTDGYTF.

V usage is TRBV6-2 or TRBV6-3 and J usage is TRBJ1-1; TCRdb designates TRBD1, a call that cannot be tested without DNA. The germline V gene encodes CDR1 MNHEY and CDR2 SVGEGT. The CDR3 totals 15 residues. This CDR3 reads CASTPGSPVYTEAFF.